This TCR beta chain was sequenced in a study of post-analysis software for immune sequencing data. Broader study findings: Elevated frequency relative to controls characterized roughly 5 TRBV segments in patients, TRBV5-6, TRBV5-1 and TRBV20-1 among them. Controls had significantly higher normalized Chao1 diversity than multiple sclerosis patients.

The CDR3 contains 13 residues. Per the germline V gene, CDR1 is SGHAT and CDR2 is FQNNGV. V shed 4 bases and J shed 5 bases, with 11 bases lying between them. This clonotype came up many times. Its antigen remains unknown. Unique molecular identifiers were carried by the TCR beta cDNA libraries. A population of roughly 1 to 11 million T cells gave rise to roughly 0.5 million cDNA molecules. TCRdb recomputed calls from the PCR reads with MiXCR, one row per CDR3 protein. The table includes around 250,000 distinct CDR3 sequences, around 34% detected once. The chain uses TRBV11-2 and TRBJ1-1; no definite D call. Sample: blood. The sequence was obtained from a girl aged 10-17 years with multiple sclerosis. CDR3 DNA sequence: TGTGCCAGCAGCTCCGACCCCCAGACTGAAGCTTTCTTT. It specifies CASSSDPQTEAFF.